These 25 T cell receptor beta chains originate from one sample sequenced in a study of shared clonotypes between healthy human individuals. Only in-frame clones appear in the TCRdb table, and some are missing; sequencing was by immunoSEQ multiplex PCR. The table includes about 1 million clones, about 75% detected once. The specimen sequenced was memory CD4+ T cells sorted from blood. Subset here: CD45RA-negative fraction. Receptors were obtained from a man aged 18 to 29 in good health.

This chain uses TRBV28 with TRBJ1-5, with a weak D call TRBD1 (6 bases). The germline V gene encodes CDR1 MDHEN and CDR2 SYDVKM. CDR3 length: 16 residues. Trimming removed 3 bases from V and 6 bases from J, with 18 bases in between. Here the CDR3 reads CASSLGARGGTQPQHF. DNA for the CDR3: TGTGCCAGCAGTTTGGGGGCCCGAGGGGGGACTCAGCCCCAGCATTTT.

The V call is TRBV7-2, the J call TRBJ2-7; D is unclear. V was clipped by 0 bases and J by 3 bases, with 9 bases between them. The CDR3 spans 14 residues. Germline-derived CDR1 and CDR2 are SGHTA and FQGNSA. The CDR3 region has the DNA TGTGCCAGCAGCTTAGCGGGTCGAATCTACGAGCAGTACTTC. It translates to CASSLAGRIYEQYF.

The chain links TRBV5-1 to TRBJ2-3; 12 bases map to TRBD1. V was clipped by 4 bases and J by 5 bases; unmatched bases: 5. From germline, CDR1 is SGHRS and CDR2 YFSETQ. The CDR3 contains 15 residues. CDR3 sequence: CASSPGQGAVDTQYF. The CDR3 bases are TGCGCCAGCAGCCCGGGACAGGGGGCGGTAGATACGCAGTATTTT.

The chain joins TRBV6-6 to TRBJ2-7; weak D call: TRBD1 (6 bases). V gave up 6 bases and J gave up 4 bases, with 16 bases separating them. CDR1 and CDR2 from the germline V gene are MNHNY and SVGAGI (reference sequence). The CDR3 loop spans 14 amino acids. CDR3 sequence reads: CASRSDRRGYEQYF. CDR3 DNA: TGTGCCAGCAGATCCGACAGGAGAGGTTACGAGCAGTACTTC.

The chain joins TRBV6-6 to TRBJ1-2, with TRBD1 matching over 7 bases. The CDR3 length is 13 residues. CDR1 is MNHNY, CDR2 SVGAGI, per germline (reference sequence). V gave up 0 bases and J gave up 8 bases; unmatched junction bases: 3. CDR3 sequence (DNA): TGTGCCAGCAGTTACTCAGACAGGGTCGGCTACACCTTC. This gives the protein CASSYSDRVGYTF.

CDR3 nucleotides: TGCGCCAGCAGCTTAAATTTTGGCGAGGTGCGGGACAGTAACCAAGAGACCCAGTACTTC. Translation gives CASSLNFGEVRDSNQETQYF. V gene TRBV5-1 combines with J gene TRBJ2-5; possibly TRBD1 for D (7 bases). The V end lost 2 bases, the J end lost 0 bases, and 26 bases lay between the germline ends. CDR1 is SGHRS and CDR2 is YFSETQ in the germline V gene. The CDR3 is 20 amino acids.

The CDR3 DNA follows: TGTGCCAGCAGCTTGGTGTATGGGGCGAGCACTGAAGCTTTCTTT. It is translated as CASSLVYGASTEAFF. The V call is TRBV5-6, the J call TRBJ1-1; maybe TRBD1 (5 bases). Germline values: CDR1 SGHDT, CDR2 YYEEEE. The CDR3 extends over 15 amino acids. V gave up 0 bases and J gave up 4 bases, with 13 bases separating them.

The chain joins TRBV7-2 to TRBJ2-5, with 13 bases aligning to TRBD2. Trimming removed 1 base from V and 5 bases from J; junction bases left unmatched: 7. The germline V gene encodes CDR1 SGHTA and CDR2 FQGNSA. The CDR3 covers 17 residues. CDR3 nucleotides: TGTGCCAGCAGCTTAGTTAAAGGACTAGCGGGAGCGGAGACCCAGTACTTC. This codes for CASSLVKGLAGAETQYF. The full variable domain, completed using reference TRBV7-2 and TRBJ2-5, is GAGVSQSPSNKVTEKGKDVELRCDPISGHTALYWYRQSLGQGLEFLIYFQGNSAPDKSGLPSDRFSAERTGGSVSTLTIQRTQQEDSAVYLCASSLVKGLAGAETQYFGPGTRLLVL.

V is TRBV20-1 and J is TRBJ2-7, with no clear D. The CDR3 is 11 amino acids. The germline V gene has CDR1 DFQATT and CDR2 SNEGSKA (reference sequence). The V end lost 6 bases, the J end lost 5 bases, and 11 bases lay between the germline ends. The CDR3 DNA follows: TGCAGTGCCCTACGACGCGACGAGCAGTACTTC. The encoded protein is CSALRRDEQYF.

The rearrangement links TRBV5-6 to TRBJ1-1; D not certain. Trimming shortened V by 3 bases and J by 8 bases, and 11 bases separated the two germline ends. The germline V gene encodes CDR1 SGHDT and CDR2 YYEEEE. This CDR3 is 12 amino acids long. The CDR3 region has the DNA TGTGCCAGCAGCTCTGTTACACTGGAAGCTTTCTTT. Its protein product is CASSSVTLEAFF. Drawing the rest from reference TRBV5-6 and TRBJ1-1, the complete variable domain is DAGVTQSPTHLIKTRGQQVTLRCSPKSGHDTVSWYQQALGQGPQFIFQYYEEEERQRGNFPDRFSGHQFPNYSSELNVNALLLGDSALYLCASSSVTLEAFFGQGTRLTVV.

This clone was seen a handful of times. The chain recombines TRBV5-1 with TRBJ1-4; the D is unclear. Between the trimmed V and J ends, which lost 0 bases and 2 bases, there was a span of 8 bases. This CDR3 region has 15 residues. The germline gives CDR1 SGHRS, CDR2 YFSETQ. The CDR3 DNA reads TGCGCCAGCAGCTTGGGCGACTTTACTAATGAAAAACTGTTTTTT. The encoded protein is CASSLGDFTNEKLFF.

This clone was observed once. The chain uses TRBV7-3 and TRBJ1-1; D gene unclear. Trimming stripped 5 bases from V and 6 bases from J, with 13 bases between. The CDR3 has 13 residues. Looked up from germline, CDR1 is SGHTA and CDR2 is FQGTGA. CDR3 DNA sequence: TGTGCCAGCAGCATCACTCCAGGCTCTGAAGCTTTCTTT. Protein product: CASSITPGSEAFF.

This chain joins TRBV18 and TRBJ1-1; D gene ambiguous. Trimming left V 6 bases short and J 1 base short, with 6 bases between. The CDR3 length is 12 residues. Germline-derived CDR1 and CDR2 are KGHSH and LQKENI. The CDR3 DNA is TGTGCCAGCTCCCCAAGGAACACTGAAGCTTTCTTT. Amino acids: CASSPRNTEAFF.

The chain uses TRBV11-2 and TRBJ1-1, with D possibly TRBD1 on 5 matching bases. Trimming stripped 0 bases from V and 8 bases from J, with 10 bases between. Germline V gene data show CDR1 as SGHAT and CDR2 as FQNNGV. CDR3 length: 13 residues. CDR3 DNA sequence: TGTGCCAGCAGCTTAGATCTGGCAGGGGAAGCTTTCTTT. It codes for CASSLDLAGEAFF.

The chain uses TRBV27 and TRBJ1-4; D gene unclear. V was shortened by 3 bases and J by 2 bases, with 10 bases between the two germline ends. Germline V CDR1 and CDR2: MNHEY, SMNVEV (reference sequence). The CDR3 loop spans 15 amino acids. The CDR3, as DNA: TGTGCCAGCAGTTTCCGCGCCGGTACTAATGAAAAACTGTTTTTT. Protein: CASSFRAGTNEKLFF.

The chain couples TRBV2 to TRBJ2-5; unclear D gene. CDR3 length equals 13 residues. Trimming removed 7 bases at V and 7 bases at J, with 16 bases between. From germline, CDR1 is SNHLY and CDR2 FYNNEI. Written as DNA, the CDR3 is TGTGCCAGCACCGGATTGGGTACTATGACCCAGTACTTC. This sequence encodes CASTGLGTMTQYF.

The rearrangement uses TRBV5-6 and TRBJ1-5; no clear D. This CDR3 is 15 amino acids long. Germline values: CDR1 SGHDT, CDR2 YYEEEE. V gave up 0 bases and J gave up 2 bases, with 9 bases separating them. CDR3 region: CASSLVSAGNQPQHF. The CDR3 DNA reads TGTGCCAGCAGCTTGGTCTCTGCCGGCAATCAGCCCCAGCATTTT.

Comments on this clone: Other DNA sequences in the sample encode the same CDR3. The rearrangement joins TRBV7-2 to TRBJ1-4; D possibly corresponds to TRBD1 (5 bases). Germline CDR1 and CDR2: SGHTA and FQGNSA. The CDR3 has 14 residues. With 2 bases removed from V and 7 bases from J, the gap between germline ends came to 11 bases. In nucleotides, the CDR3 is TGTGCCAGCAGCTTAAATACGGGGGGTGAAAAACTGTTTTTT. Protein product: CASSLNTGGEKLFF.

The rearrangement uses TRBV30 and TRBJ2-5; no definite D call. The CDR3 contains 14 residues. The V end lost 0 bases, the J end lost 1 base, and 9 bases lay between the germline ends. Germline V gene data show CDR1 as GTSNPN and CDR2 as SVGIG (reference sequence). CDR3 coding DNA: TGTGCCTGGAGTGTATCTCGTACCCAAGAGACCCAGTACTTC. Encoded protein: CAWSVSRTQETQYF.

V is TRBV4-1 and J is TRBJ1-5, with D unresolved. There are 17 residues in the CDR3. Germline CDR1 MGHRA, CDR2 YSYEKL. V dropped 0 bases and J dropped 0 bases, with 12 bases sitting between them. CDR3 residues: CASSQDGSAPSNQPQHF. As DNA, the CDR3 is TGCGCCAGCAGCCAAGATGGATCCGCCCCTAGCAATCAGCCCCAGCATTTT.

J is TRBJ1-1 and V is TRBV30; D possibly corresponds to TRBD1 (6 bases). Germline V gives CDR1 GTSNPN, CDR2 SVGIG (reference sequence). The CDR3 extends over 13 amino acids. V was trimmed by 5 bases and J by 5 bases, leaving 15 bases between them. CDR3 coding DNA: TGTGCCTGGTCTCCAGGGGATCGAACTGAAGCTTTCTTT. Translating it yields CAWSPGDRTEAFF.

The rearrangement joins TRBV6-5 to TRBJ2-2, with 8 bases identical to TRBD1. This CDR3 region has 16 residues. Unmatched junction bases numbered 9, after V lost 4 bases and J lost 5 bases. Per germline, CDR1 MNHEY and CDR2 SVGAGI. The CDR3 protein is CASSSLRQGRTGELFF. The CDR3 DNA reads TGTGCCAGCAGTTCCCTACGACAGGGGAGAACCGGGGAGCTGTTTTTT.

With respect to this clone: A much larger clone sits a single nucleotide away, making a read error possible. The gene calls are TRBV14 and TRBJ2-7, with D hard to call. CDR3 length: 12 amino acids. Germline V gene data show CDR1 as SGHDN and CDR2 as FVKESK. Deletions cut 0 bases from V and 3 bases from J, with 3 bases between. The CDR3 DNA follows: TGTGCCAGCAGCCAAGATTACTACGAGCAGTACTTC. Residues: CASSQDYYEQYF.

This clone appeared once. The DNA for the CDR3 is TGTGCCAGCAGTTTGGTTTCCCCCAACTATGGCTACACCTTC. As protein: CASSLVSPNYGYTF. This chain uses TRBV28 with TRBJ1-2; D is undetermined. The V gene's germline CDR1 is MDHEN and CDR2 SYDVKM. This CDR3 is built from 14 residues. V lost 3 bases to trimming and J lost 2 bases, with 10 bases between them.

For the CDR3, the DNA is TGTGCCAGCAGGGGACAGGGACACACCGGGGAGCTGTTTTTT. Encoded protein: CASRGQGHTGELFF. V gene TRBV6-1 combines with J gene TRBJ2-2; 9 nucleotides align to TRBD1. J lost 3 bases, V lost 6 bases, and 2 bases had no gene match. Germline V CDR1 and CDR2: MNHNS, SASEGT. This CDR3 comprises 14 residues.